This T cell receptor (beta chain) was sequenced in a study of blood T cell repertoires in COVID-19. Overall study context: The origin of the acute and convalescent COVID-19 samples was the United States, Italy and Spain.

This CDR3 region has 13 residues. V lost 6 bases, J lost 3 bases, and 8 bases lay in between. In germline, CDR1 is WSHSY, CDR2 SAAADI. This clone has a handful of counts. Profiled with immunoSEQ multiplex PCR; TCRdb holds only in-frame clones, not every one. The sample consists of 300,000 to 400,000 clones, about 86% of them appearing once. The V call is TRBV10-2, the J call TRBJ1-4; D possibly corresponds to TRBD1 (5 bases). The TCR sequence derives from a woman between 40 and 50 years old with acute COVID-19. Material for sequencing was PBMCs or T cells enriched from blood (not recorded which). The CDR3 spells CASRTEANEKLFF. The CDR3 DNA follows: TGCGCCAGCAGGACAGAGGCTAATGAAAAACTGTTTTTT.